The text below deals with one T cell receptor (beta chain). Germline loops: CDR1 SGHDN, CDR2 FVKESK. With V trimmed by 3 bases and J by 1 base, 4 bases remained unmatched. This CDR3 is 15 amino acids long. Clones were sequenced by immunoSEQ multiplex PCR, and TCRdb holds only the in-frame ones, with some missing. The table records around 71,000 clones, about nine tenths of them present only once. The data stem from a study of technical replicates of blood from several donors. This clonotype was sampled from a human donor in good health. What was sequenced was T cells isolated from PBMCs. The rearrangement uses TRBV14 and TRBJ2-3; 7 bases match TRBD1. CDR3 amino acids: CASSQTGLGTDTQYF. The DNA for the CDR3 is TGTGCCAGCAGCCAGACAGGGCTAGGCACAGATACGCAGTATTTT.